This TCR beta chain was retrieved from a study of blood T cell repertoires in COVID-19 (dated by TCRdb to 2020 to 2022). Broadly, across the study: The collaborator samples originated in the United States, Italy and Spain and spanned the acute and convalescent phases of COVID-19. Nearly every sample came with metadata listing a de-identified subject ID, COVID-19 status, age in years and sex. The samples were drawn from the first 160 participants of the ongoing ImmuneRACE study and from some 1,300 subjects provided by 6 global collaborators. The prospective study material was composed of cDNA or gDNA derived from T cells, B-cell-depleted T cells, or PBMCs. The repertoires were released in a freely available public database meant as a resource for research on the immune response to SARS-CoV-2. Where HLA class I and class II types were available, the types were taken from metadata supplied by the sample provider, not from assay-based typing. The dataset comprised deeply sampled blood TCRbeta repertoires from subjects exposed to, actively infected with, or recovered from COVID-19.

To note about this clone: What antigen it recognizes has not been identified. No much larger clone exists at a distance of one base, and base qualities are not known.

The research as a whole found: Clinical and demographic metadata were provided uncurated, with the amount varying by source and participant.

Taken from cysteine to phenylalanine, the CDR3 has 15 residues. Only CDR3 DNA is held: 45 bases, read in frame from base 1. From a lookup of the germline V gene, CDR1 and CDR2 are MNHNS and SASEGT. V loses 0 bases at its end and J loses 8 bases; junction bases beyond the gene matches: 9. TCRbeta CDR3 regions were amplified from genomic DNA by means of the immunoSEQ Assay, a bias-controlled multiplex PCR. In the original analysis: Nucleated cell counts per sample were estimated from amplification of reference gene primers within the assay. To quantify the absolute abundance of each unique TCRbeta CDR3 rearrangement, sequence reads were collapsed and filtered. For each sample, productive Simpson clonality was calculated by taking the square root of Simpson's diversity index across productive rearrangements. As stored in TCRdb, this immuneACCESS dataset retains in-frame rearrangements with V and J assigned. A fraction of the clones does not appear; measured against another copy, unresolved V genes explain less than half of the discrepancy, and the remainder lacks a known reason. That table furnishes V, J and clone size, whereas the DNA furnished D and trimming. This sample is represented by around 370,000 clones; more than 75% of them were singletons. The ten largest clones take up more than 5% of the sample.

One collaborating source in Seattle enrolled patients during active infection and followed them longitudinally through the course of disease. Collaborating institutions collected whole blood in K2EDTA tubes following their own protocols. For TCRbeta analysis, collaborator samples were shipped as frozen whole blood, as isolated PBMCs, or as DNA extracted from either sample type. The sequence was obtained from a woman in her forties or fifties with COVID-19, enrolled during active disease. Sequencing used peripheral blood. The chain couples TRBV6-1 to TRBJ1-2, with 7 bases aligning to TRBD1. The DNA reads TGTGCCAGCAGTGAAGCCGTAACAGGGGCGAGGGGCTACACCTTC. The encoded protein is CASSEAVTGARGYTF.